These T cell receptor beta chains were read from a single sample in a study of T cell responses to AZD1222 COVID-19 vaccine. Sequencing was performed with immunoSEQ multiplex PCR; in TCRdb, only in-frame clones are kept and a portion is missing. Of around 140,000 clones listed, 90% to 95% are singletons. This sample comprised peripheral blood, obtained on day 0 of AZD1222 vaccination. The receptors here all came from an adult in good health. Each CDR3 is given with its conserved first and last residue. D genes are given only for firm matches. Size values are once, few and many counts, or a class for expanded clones, and some rows have none.

D gene: TRBD1
J gene: TRBJ2-3
clone size: NA
V gene: TRBV2
CDR3 length: 15
CDR3 DNA: TGTGCCAGCCGGATGGAGGCAGGGGGAAGAGATACGCAGTATTTT
CDR3 protein: CASRMEAGGRDTQYF

D gene: NA
J gene: TRBJ2-7
clone size: NA
V gene: TRBV28
CDR3 length: 14
CDR3 DNA: TGTGCCAGCAGTTTAGTAGGGGCGACCTACGAGCAGTACTTC
CDR3 protein: CASSLVGATYEQYF

D gene: NA
J gene: TRBJ2-2
clone size: NA
V gene: TRBV7-9
CDR3 length: 16
CDR3 DNA: TGTGCCAGCAGCTTAGGGGACTCATTGAACACCGGGGAGCTGTTTTTT
CDR3 protein: CASSLGDSLNTGELFF

D gene: TRBD1
J gene: TRBJ1-5
clone size: once
V gene: TRBV30
CDR3 length: 13
CDR3 DNA: TGTGCCTTGGCACAGGGGGGTGATCAGCCCCAGCATTTT
CDR3 protein: CALAQGGDQPQHF

D gene: TRBD1
J gene: TRBJ1-1
clone size: NA
V gene: TRBV30
CDR3 length: 12
CDR3 DNA: TGTGCCTGGACCGAAGACAGGGCTGAAGCTTTCTTT
CDR3 protein: CAWTEDRAEAFF

D gene: NA
J gene: TRBJ2-6
clone size: NA
V gene: TRBV7-3
CDR3 length: 18
CDR3 DNA: TGTGCCAGCAGCTTAGTTATCAGGGGTAGGGCTGGGGCCAACGTCCTGACTTTC
CDR3 protein: CASSLVIRGRAGANVLTF

D gene: NA
J gene: TRBJ1-2
clone size: NA
V gene: TRBV18
CDR3 length: 14
CDR3 DNA: TGTGCCAGCTCACCACCACAGGAACCCTGGGGCTACACCTTC
CDR3 protein: CASSPPQEPWGYTF

D gene: NA
J gene: TRBJ1-6
clone size: NA
V gene: TRBV12-5
CDR3 length: 15
CDR3 DNA: TGTGCTAGTGGAACCGGGTTCGCCTATAATTCACCCCTCCACTTT
CDR3 protein: CASGTGFAYNSPLHF

D gene: NA
J gene: TRBJ1-2
clone size: once
V gene: TRBV7-9
CDR3 length: 13
CDR3 DNA: TGTGCCAGCAGCTTAATAGGGCACCATGGCTACACCTTC
CDR3 protein: CASSLIGHHGYTF

D gene: NA
J gene: TRBJ1-4
clone size: once
V gene: TRBV6-5
CDR3 length: 11
CDR3 DNA: TGTGCCAGCAGCTATCGGGGAAAACTGTTTTTT
CDR3 protein: CASSYRGKLFF

D gene: NA
J gene: TRBJ2-1
clone size: NA
V gene: TRBV28
CDR3 length: 15
CDR3 DNA: TGTGCCAGCAGCAATCAGGGGAGTAGGTACAATGAGCAGTTCTTC
CDR3 protein: CASSNQGSRYNEQFF

D gene: TRBD2
J gene: TRBJ2-7
clone size: NA
V gene: TRBV6-5
CDR3 length: 15
CDR3 DNA: TGTGCCAGCAGTACCGGGACTAGCGGAATCGGTGAGCAGTACTTC
CDR3 protein: CASSTGTSGIGEQYF

D gene: TRBD2
J gene: TRBJ2-5
clone size: NA
V gene: TRBV6-6
CDR3 length: 12
CDR3 DNA: TGTGCCAGCAGTCACCCGACTAGCCCCCAGTACTTC
CDR3 protein: CASSHPTSPQYF

D gene: NA
J gene: TRBJ2-6
clone size: NA
V gene: TRBV19
CDR3 length: 16
CDR3 DNA: TGTGCCAACTCCCAGGGCGCCAGATCTGGGGCCAACGTCCTGACTTTC
CDR3 protein: CANSQGARSGANVLTF

D gene: NA
J gene: TRBJ1-1
clone size: NA
V gene: TRBV18
CDR3 length: 14
CDR3 DNA: TGTGCCAGCTCACCACCCTCCCGGAACACTGAAGCTTTCTTT
CDR3 protein: CASSPPSRNTEAFF

D gene: NA
J gene: TRBJ1-1
clone size: NA
V gene: TRBV30
CDR3 length: 15
CDR3 DNA: TGTGCCTGGAGTGTACCCCCCTGGTTGAACACTGAAGCTTTCTTT
CDR3 protein: CAWSVPPWLNTEAFF

D gene: NA
J gene: TRBJ1-5
clone size: NA
V gene: TRBV2
CDR3 length: 13
CDR3 DNA: TGTGCCAGCAGTCTATCCGGAAATCAGCCCCAGCATTTT
CDR3 protein: CASSLSGNQPQHF

D gene: TRBD1
J gene: TRBJ2-1
clone size: NA
V gene: TRBV2
CDR3 length: 12
CDR3 DNA: TGTGCCAGCAGGCGACAGGGAAATGAGCAGTTCTTC
CDR3 protein: CASRRQGNEQFF

D gene: NA
J gene: TRBJ1-5
clone size: NA
V gene: TRBV19
CDR3 length: 18
CDR3 DNA: TGTGCCAGTAGTATAGGACCATATCAGGGAGGAAACAATCAGCCCCAGCATTTT
CDR3 protein: CASSIGPYQGGNNQPQHF

D gene: TRBD1
J gene: TRBJ1-5
clone size: NA
V gene: TRBV9
CDR3 length: 16
CDR3 DNA: TGTGCCAGCAGCGCCGGGTCGGGACAGGGCCATCAGCCCCAGCATTTT
CDR3 protein: CASSAGSGQGHQPQHF

D gene: NA
J gene: TRBJ1-1
clone size: few
V gene: TRBV29-1
CDR3 length: 13
CDR3 DNA: TGCAGCGTTGGCCCCCGGACAGAGTTCGAAGCTTTCTTT
CDR3 protein: CSVGPRTEFEAFF

D gene: TRBD1
J gene: TRBJ1-1
clone size: NA
V gene: TRBV7-3
CDR3 length: 15
CDR3 DNA: TGTGCCAGCAGCCCCACAGGGGGCGATAATCGTGAAGCTTTCTTT
CDR3 protein: CASSPTGGDNREAFF

D gene: NA
J gene: TRBJ2-5
clone size: NA
V gene: TRBV12-3/TRBV12-4
CDR3 length: 11
CDR3 DNA: TGTGCCAGCCAAAATACAGAGACCCAGTACTTC
CDR3 protein: CASQNTETQYF

D gene: NA
J gene: TRBJ1-2
clone size: NA
V gene: TRBV18
CDR3 length: 14
CDR3 DNA: TGTGCCAGCTCACGGGGACGGACGATGGAGGGCTACACCTTC
CDR3 protein: CASSRGRTMEGYTF

D gene: NA
J gene: TRBJ1-1
clone size: NA
V gene: TRBV1
CDR3 length: 13
CDR3 DNA: TGCACCAGCCCCCAGGCCAGGAACACTGAAGCTTTCTTT
CDR3 protein: CTSPQARNTEAFF

D gene: NA
J gene: TRBJ2-5
clone size: NA
V gene: TRBV7-9
CDR3 length: 13
CDR3 DNA: TGTGCCAGCAGCCCTACACTCCAAGAGACCCAGTACTTC
CDR3 protein: CASSPTLQETQYF

D gene: TRBD2
J gene: TRBJ2-7
clone size: NA
V gene: TRBV2
CDR3 length: 13
CDR3 DNA: TGTGCCAGCCGTGATTCGGGGGGCTACGAGCAGTACTTC
CDR3 protein: CASRDSGGYEQYF

D gene: NA
J gene: TRBJ1-5
clone size: once
V gene: TRBV15
CDR3 length: 16
CDR3 DNA: TGTGCCACCAGCTTCGGGGGGGGGAAAAGCAATCAGCCCCAGCATTTT
CDR3 protein: CATSFGGGKSNQPQHF

D gene: NA
J gene: TRBJ1-2
clone size: NA
V gene: TRBV7-9
CDR3 length: 12
CDR3 DNA: TGTGCCAGCAGCTTCGTCTCCGCTGGACGCACCTTC
CDR3 protein: CASSFVSAGRTF

D gene: NA
J gene: TRBJ1-1
clone size: NA
V gene: TRBV28
CDR3 length: 13
CDR3 DNA: TGTGCCAGCACCTCGGACAGGAACACTGAAGCTTTCTTT
CDR3 protein: CASTSDRNTEAFF

D gene: NA
J gene: TRBJ1-2
clone size: NA
V gene: TRBV7-9
CDR3 length: 11
CDR3 DNA: TGTGCCAGCAGCCTGGGAGATGGCTACACCTTC
CDR3 protein: CASSLGDGYTF

D gene: NA
J gene: TRBJ2-7
clone size: NA
V gene: TRBV27
CDR3 length: 11
CDR3 DNA: TGTGCCAGCAGTTCAGGGTGGGAGCAGTACTTC
CDR3 protein: CASSSGWEQYF

D gene: NA
J gene: TRBJ2-7
clone size: NA
V gene: TRBV5-5
CDR3 length: 14
CDR3 DNA: TGTGCCAGCAGCTTTATTTCTGGCTCCTACGAGCAGTACTTC
CDR3 protein: CASSFISGSYEQYF

D gene: NA
J gene: TRBJ2-3
clone size: NA
V gene: TRBV6-2/TRBV6-3
CDR3 length: 16
CDR3 DNA: TGTGCCAGCAGTCCAGGCCTTATTGAAAGCACAGATACGCAGTATTTT
CDR3 protein: CASSPGLIESTDTQYF

D gene: NA
J gene: TRBJ1-2
clone size: NA
V gene: TRBV5-1
CDR3 length: 12
CDR3 DNA: TGCGCCAGCAGCGTCGACAGTTATGGCTACACCTTC
CDR3 protein: CASSVDSYGYTF

D gene: NA
J gene: TRBJ2-3
clone size: NA
V gene: TRBV6-5
CDR3 length: 15
CDR3 DNA: TGTGCCAGCAGTTATGGAGAGGTCGCTACAGATACGCAGTATTTT
CDR3 protein: CASSYGEVATDTQYF

D gene: NA
J gene: TRBJ1-2
clone size: NA
V gene: TRBV14
CDR3 length: 13
CDR3 DNA: TGTGCCAGCAGCCAATATCCGGGACGGGGCTACACCTTC
CDR3 protein: CASSQYPGRGYTF

D gene: NA
J gene: TRBJ2-7
clone size: NA
V gene: TRBV4-1
CDR3 length: 17
CDR3 DNA: TGCGCCAGCAGCCAAGTCTCTCTCGGGTTGGGGCTCTACGAGCAGTACTTC
CDR3 protein: CASSQVSLGLGLYEQYF

D gene: NA
J gene: TRBJ2-7
clone size: once
V gene: TRBV29-1
CDR3 length: 11
CDR3 DNA: TGCAGCGTTCGGGCCACCTACGAGCAGTACTTC
CDR3 protein: CSVRATYEQYF

D gene: NA
J gene: TRBJ1-1
clone size: NA
V gene: TRBV12-3/TRBV12-4
CDR3 length: 13
CDR3 DNA: TGTGCCAGCAGCAACCAATACAGCGCTGAAGCTTTCTTT
CDR3 protein: CASSNQYSAEAFF

D gene: NA
J gene: TRBJ2-1
clone size: NA
V gene: TRBV7-9
CDR3 length: 15
CDR3 DNA: TGTGCCAGCAGCCTGGGACCGTTCTTCTACAATGAGCAGTTCTTC
CDR3 protein: CASSLGPFFYNEQFF

D gene: NA
J gene: TRBJ2-5
clone size: NA
V gene: TRBV4-1
CDR3 length: 14
CDR3 DNA: TGCGCCAGCAGCCAAGTCGGATTAGCGGCGACCCAGTACTTC
CDR3 protein: CASSQVGLAATQYF

D gene: NA
J gene: TRBJ2-7
clone size: NA
V gene: TRBV5-5
CDR3 length: 12
CDR3 DNA: TGTGCCAGCAGCTTGCTCCAGTACGAGCAGTACTTC
CDR3 protein: CASSLLQYEQYF

D gene: TRBD1
J gene: TRBJ2-6
clone size: NA
V gene: TRBV4-3
CDR3 length: 18
CDR3 DNA: TGCGCCAGCAGCCCCGCCTGGGGACAGATATCTGGGGCCAACGTCCTGACTTTC
CDR3 protein: CASSPAWGQISGANVLTF

D gene: NA
J gene: TRBJ2-1
clone size: NA
V gene: TRBV4-2
CDR3 length: 15
CDR3 DNA: TGTGCCAGCAGCCCCGCGGGACTTTCCTACAATGAGCAGTTCTTC
CDR3 protein: CASSPAGLSYNEQFF

D gene: NA
J gene: TRBJ2-5
clone size: NA
V gene: TRBV7-9
CDR3 length: 15
CDR3 DNA: TGTGCCAGCAGCTTATTAGCAGCGTACCAAGAGACCCAGTACTTC
CDR3 protein: CASSLLAAYQETQYF

D gene: NA
J gene: TRBJ1-1
clone size: NA
V gene: TRBV11-3
CDR3 length: 12
CDR3 DNA: TGTGCCAGCAGCTTAGAGAACACTGAAGCTTTCTTT
CDR3 protein: CASSLENTEAFF

D gene: NA
J gene: TRBJ2-7
clone size: once
V gene: TRBV27
CDR3 length: 17
CDR3 DNA: TGTGCCAGCAACGGGACATTTAGTTTCCCAAGCTCCTACGAGCAGTACTTC
CDR3 protein: CASNGTFSFPSSYEQYF

D gene: NA
J gene: TRBJ1-5
clone size: NA
V gene: TRBV7-9
CDR3 length: 14
CDR3 DNA: TGTGCCAGCAGCTTATCGGCAGGGAATCAGCCCCAGCATTTT
CDR3 protein: CASSLSAGNQPQHF

D gene: NA
J gene: TRBJ1-5
clone size: NA
V gene: TRBV2
CDR3 length: 14
CDR3 DNA: TGTGCCAGCAGTGAAGTAACGGGGAATCAGCCCCAGCATTTT
CDR3 protein: CASSEVTGNQPQHF